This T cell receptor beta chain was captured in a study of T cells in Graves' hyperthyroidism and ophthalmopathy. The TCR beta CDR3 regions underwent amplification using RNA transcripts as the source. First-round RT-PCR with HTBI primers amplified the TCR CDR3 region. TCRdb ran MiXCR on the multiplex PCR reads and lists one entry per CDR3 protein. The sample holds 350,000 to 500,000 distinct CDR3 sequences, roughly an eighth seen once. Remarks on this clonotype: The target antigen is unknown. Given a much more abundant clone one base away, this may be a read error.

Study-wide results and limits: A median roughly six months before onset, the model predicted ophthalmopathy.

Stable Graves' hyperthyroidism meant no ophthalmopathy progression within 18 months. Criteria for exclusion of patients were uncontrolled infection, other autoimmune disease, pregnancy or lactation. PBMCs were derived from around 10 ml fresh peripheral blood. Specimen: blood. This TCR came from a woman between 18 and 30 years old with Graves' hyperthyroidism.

The CDR3 coding sequence is TGTGCCAACAGTTTTTCGGGGGGCTATGGCTACACCTTC. Amino acid sequence: CANSFSGGYGYTF. The chain recombines TRBV27 with TRBJ1-2; D is possibly TRBD1 (5 bases). CDR3 size: 13 residues. Germline CDR1 is MNHEY and CDR2 is SMNVEV (reference sequence).